These 20 T cell receptor beta chains came from one sample sequenced in a study of shared T cell receptors in the human thymus. Assay: immunoSEQ multiplex PCR; the TCRdb copy retains only in-frame clones and omits some. The sample includes hundreds of thousands of clones, more than 75% seen only once; the top ten take just under 0.0095%. This sample was also put to use in a study of human thymus T cells.

Specimen: thymocytes. These receptors all come from a boy under three years old with a congenital heart defect.

A single count supports this clone. This chain uses TRBV9 with TRBJ1-2; 8 nucleotides line up with TRBD1. Germline values: CDR1 SGDLS, CDR2 YYNGEE. The CDR3 runs to 16 residues. With V trimmed by 4 bases and J by 1 base, 9 bases remained unmatched. CDR3 sequence: CASSSSRGTGNYGYTF. The CDR3 coding sequence is TGTGCCAGCAGCTCTAGTAGAGGGACAGGTAACTATGGCTACACCTTC. Complete variable domain (other parts from reference TRBV9 and TRBJ1-2): DSGVTQTPKHLITATGQRVTLRCSPRSGDLSVYWYQQSLDQGLQFLIQYYNGEERAKGNILERFSAQQFPDLHSELNLSSLELGDSALYFCASSSSRGTGNYGYTFGSGTRLTVV.

The chain has TRBV21-1 and TRBJ1-5. TRBV21-1 is a pseudogene segment. The CDR3 runs to 14 residues. The CDR3 loop is CASLIRGSGQPQHF. CDR3 DNA sequence: TGTGCCAGCCTGATCCGAGGTTCTGGTCAGCCCCAGCATTTT.

V gene TRBV19 combines with J gene TRBJ1-5; 7 positions agree with TRBD1. The junction had 17 bases not matched to a gene; V was cut back by 6 bases and J by 0 bases. This CDR3 contains 19 residues. Germline CDR1 reads LNHDA; CDR2 reads SQIVND (reference sequence). CDR3 DNA sequence: TGTGCCAGTAGCCTCGCGCAGGGGGGCCCCTCTTATAGCAATCAGCCCCAGCATTTT. This codes for CASSLAQGGPSYSNQPQHF.

The chain uses TRBV7-8 and TRBJ2-2, with TRBD2 identical over 7 bases. Germline V gives CDR1 SGHVS, CDR2 FQNEAQ. J lost 6 bases, V lost 0 bases, and 10 bases had no gene match. This CDR3 has 17 residues. The CDR3 sequence: CASSLARGGRAAGELFF. As DNA, the CDR3 is TGTGCCAGCAGCTTAGCGAGGGGAGGGAGGGCCGCCGGGGAGCTGTTTTTT.

V and J are TRBV9 and TRBJ1-2; TRBD1 matches at 9 bases. The junction had 7 bases not matched to a gene; V was cut back by 3 bases and J by 4 bases. This CDR3 spans 15 amino acids. Germline CDR1 is SGDLS and CDR2 is YYNGEE. CDR3 sequence (DNA): TGTGCCAGCAGCGCCGGACAGGGGTCGATCTATGGCTACACCTTC. It encodes CASSAGQGSIYGYTF.

This clone showed up just once. The genes are TRBV6-1 and TRBJ1-2; D unclear. With 4 bases removed from V and 3 bases from J, the gap between germline ends came to 15 bases. The CDR3 extends over 15 amino acids. Germline values: CDR1 MNHNS, CDR2 SASEGT. CDR3 nucleotide sequence: TGTGCCAGCAGTGTGATAAGTGGTCCGGACTATGGCTACACCTTC. Amino acids: CASSVISGPDYGYTF.

This chain uses TRBV7-9 with TRBJ2-1, with unresolved D. The germline V gene has CDR1 SEHNR and CDR2 FQNEAQ (reference sequence). V lost 4 bases and J lost 7, with 5 bases in between. This CDR3 region has 11 residues. The CDR3 is CASSYSNEQFF. The CDR3 DNA sequence: TGTGCCAGCAGCTACAGTAATGAGCAGTTCTTC.

The V and J genes are TRBV27 and TRBJ2-7, with 11 bases identical to TRBD2. CDR3 length: 17 residues. V shed 5 bases and J 0 bases; nucleotides not matched to a gene: 9. Germline V CDR1 and CDR2: MNHEY, SMNVEV (reference sequence). CDR3 nucleotide sequence: TGTGCCAGCAGTGCACTAGCGGGAGACTTGAGCTCCTACGAGCAGTACTTC. Protein product: CASSALAGDLSSYEQYF.

The V and J genes are TRBV28 and TRBJ1-5; D possibly corresponds to TRBD1 (6 bases). Trimming took 4 bases from V and 2 from J, leaving 9 bases between them. Germline values: CDR1 MDHEN, CDR2 SYDVKM. The CDR3 has 14 residues. The CDR3 region has the DNA TGTGCCAGCAGTTGGGCAGGGGGCAATCAGCCCCAGCATTTT. Protein product: CASSWAGGNQPQHF.

The chain has TRBV5-1 and TRBJ2-1, with D perhaps TRBD1 (6 bases). The CDR3 spans 16 residues. The germline gives CDR1 SGHRS, CDR2 YFSETQ. The germline V and J ends were trimmed by 3 bases and 5 bases, with 18 bases remaining between them. The CDR3 is CASSWTLVGGHNEQFF. For the CDR3, the DNA is TGCGCCAGCAGCTGGACACTAGTAGGGGGACACAATGAGCAGTTCTTC.

The gene calls are TRBV28 and TRBJ2-1; 7 bases agree with TRBD2. The CDR3 consists of 18 residues. With V trimmed by 1 base and J by 6 bases, 15 bases remained unmatched. Looked up from germline, CDR1 is MDHEN and CDR2 is SYDVKM. The CDR3 sequence is CASSLLVRGLAEFNEQFF. The DNA of the CDR3 is TGTGCCAGCAGTTTATTGGTACGCGGCCTAGCGGAGTTCAATGAGCAGTTCTTC.

V usage is TRBV7-2 and J usage is TRBJ2-1; 12 bases fit TRBD2. The V segment lost 1 base and the J segment 6 bases; nucleotides outside the gene matches: 10. Germline V gene lookup returns CDR1 SGHTA and CDR2 FQGNSA. This CDR3 is built from 18 residues. The CDR3 is CASSLEPTGTSGLNEQFF. The CDR3 nucleotides are TGTGCCAGCAGCTTAGAACCTACCGGGACTAGCGGGCTCAATGAGCAGTTCTTC.

J is TRBJ2-7 and V is TRBV2, with 7 bases that match TRBD2. This CDR3 is built from 14 residues. With 5 bases clipped from V and 4 bases from J, the junction kept 8 bases outside the gene matches. Germline V gene sequence: CDR1 SNHLY, CDR2 FYNNEI. The CDR3, as DNA: TGTGCCAGCAGTATAGGGCGGGAGCCATACGAGCAGTACTTC. Its translation: CASSIGREPYEQYF. The full variable domain, with the rest looked up from reference TRBV2 and TRBJ2-7, is EPEVTQTPSHQVTQMGQEVILRCVPISNHLYFYWYRQILGQKVEFLVSFYNNEISEKSEIFDDQFSVERPDGSNFTLKIRSTKLEDSAMYFCASSIGREPYEQYFGPGTRLTVT.

V is TRBV4-3 and J is TRBJ2-2; 9 nucleotides match TRBD2. The CDR3 has 18 residues. Germline V lookup: CDR1 LGHNA, CDR2 YSLEER. V shed 4 bases and J 4 bases; nucleotides not matched to a gene: 13. CDR3 nucleotide sequence: TGCGCCAGCAGCCGGGCCAGACTAGCGGACCACCCCACCGGGGAGCTGTTTTTT. This encodes CASSRARLADHPTGELFF.

The chain is built from TRBV4-3 and TRBJ2-5, with D perhaps TRBD2 (6 bases). CDR1 is LGHNA, CDR2 YSLEER, per germline. The CDR3 contains 15 residues. Trimming pared 6 bases from V and 2 bases from J, leaving 16 bases between. CDR3 in DNA: TGCGCCAGCAGTCACGGGGGAAGTAGACAAGAGACCCAGTACTTC. As protein: CASSHGGSRQETQYF.

The rearrangement links TRBV11-2 to TRBJ1-2, with TRBD1 matching 7 bases. Germline V gene data show CDR1 as SGHAT and CDR2 as FQNNGV. The ends lost 5 bases at V and 4 bases at J; junction bases unmatched: 4. The CDR3 length is 13 residues. The CDR3 DNA sequence: TGTGCCAGCAGCCCGACAGGGTCCTATGGCTACACCTTC. The encoded protein is CASSPTGSYGYTF.

The CDR3: CASLEGASDSTDTQYF. The CDR3, as DNA: TGTGCCAGTCTTGAGGGGGCTAGCGACAGCACAGATACGCAGTATTTT. The gene calls are TRBV7-8 and TRBJ2-3; a possible D gene is TRBD1 (7 bases). Germline V lookup: CDR1 SGHVS, CDR2 FQNEAQ. Trimming removed 9 bases at V and 0 bases at J, with 19 bases between. The CDR3 has 16 residues. Variable domain in full (rest from reference TRBV7-8 and TRBJ2-3): GAGVSQSPRYKVAKRGQDVALRCDPISGHVSLFWYQQALGQGPEFLTYFQNEAQLDKSGLPSDRFFAERPEGSVSTLKIQRTQQEDSAVYLCASLEGASDSTDTQYFGPGTRLTVL.

This chain links TRBV29-1 with TRBJ1-1; D uncertain. Trimming cost V 6 bases and J 3 bases, with 17 bases left between them. Germline CDR1 is SQVTM and CDR2 is ANQGSEA. This CDR3 is 14 amino acids long. The CDR3 protein is CSVPELPLDTEAFF. CDR3 nucleotide sequence: TGCAGCGTCCCCGAGCTCCCACTCGACACTGAAGCTTTCTTT.

A word on this clone: At the DNA level, this CDR3 is encoded by other sequences in the same sample as well. V usage is TRBV4-3 and J usage is TRBJ1-2; D not certain. The CDR3 runs 14 residues. Germline V gives CDR1 LGHNA, CDR2 YSLEER. Between the trimmed V and J ends, which lost 0 bases and 1 base, there was a span of 6 bases. The CDR3 DNA follows: TGCGCCAGCAGCCAAGATGAGGGTAACTATGGCTACACCTTC. Its protein is CASSQDEGNYGYTF.

This clone was detected only once. This chain connects TRBV28 to TRBJ1-3; 7 bases map to TRBD1. The trim removed 3 bases at V and 0 bases at J, leaving 11 bases unmatched. From germline, CDR1 is MDHEN and CDR2 SYDVKM. The CDR3 consists of 18 residues. The CDR3 here is CASSLIIQGTDSGNTIYF. The CDR3 DNA reads TGTGCCAGCAGTTTGATCATCCAGGGGACAGACTCTGGAAACACCATATATTTT.